The 3 T cell receptor beta chains reported below all come from one sample, sequenced in a study of cytotoxic CD8 clonotypes in ibrutinib-treated CLL. Assay: immunoSEQ multiplex PCR; the TCRdb copy retains only in-frame clones and omits some. Of approximately 140,000 clones in the sample, less than 95% were seen once. The sample consisted of PBMCs, taken after 12 months of ibrutinib treatment. These TCRs come from a human donor with chronic lymphocytic leukemia.

This chain uses TRBV2 with TRBJ1-5, with D uncertain. V lost 1 base and J 2 bases, leaving 6 bases between the germline ends. Germline CDR1 and CDR2: SNHLY and FYNNEI. The CDR3 extends over 14 amino acids. CDR3: CASSEEWGNQPQHF. CDR3 nucleotides: TGTGCCAGCAGTGAAGAGTGGGGCAATCAGCCCCAGCATTTT. Filled out from reference TRBV2 and TRBJ1-5, the complete variable domain reads EPEVTQTPSHQVTQMGQEVILRCVPISNHLYFYWYRQILGQKVEFLVSFYNNEISEKSEIFDDQFSVERPDGSNFTLKIRSTKLEDSAMYFCASSEEWGNQPQHFGDGTRLSIL.

The rearrangement joins TRBV30 to TRBJ1-1, with a weak D call TRBD1 (6 bases). CDR1 is GTSNPN, CDR2 SVGIG, per germline (reference sequence). The ends were cut back, 0 bases at V and 1 base at J, with 12 bases in the middle. This CDR3 is 15 amino acids long. CDR3: CAWSVGGRKNTEAFF. In DNA form, the CDR3 reads TGTGCCTGGAGTGTAGGGGGGCGAAAGAACACTGAAGCTTTCTTT.

The gene calls are TRBV19 and TRBJ1-1; D remains ambiguous. Trimming shortened V by 3 bases and J by 7 bases, and 6 bases separated the two germline ends. This CDR3 comprises 11 residues. Germline CDR1 and CDR2: LNHDA and SQIVND (reference sequence). Here the CDR3 reads CASSISIEAFF. CDR3 bases: TGTGCCAGTAGTATTTCCATTGAAGCTTTCTTT.